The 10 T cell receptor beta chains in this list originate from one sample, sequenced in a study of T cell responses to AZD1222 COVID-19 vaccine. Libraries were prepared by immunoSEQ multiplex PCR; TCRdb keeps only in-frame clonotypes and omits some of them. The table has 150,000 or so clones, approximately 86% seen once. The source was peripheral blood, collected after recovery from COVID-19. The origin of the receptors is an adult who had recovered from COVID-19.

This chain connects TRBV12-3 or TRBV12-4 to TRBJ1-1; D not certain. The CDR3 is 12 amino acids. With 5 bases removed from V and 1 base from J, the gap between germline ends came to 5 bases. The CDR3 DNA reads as TGTGCCAGCAGTCTGAAGAACACTGAAGCTTTCTTT. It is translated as CASSLKNTEAFF.

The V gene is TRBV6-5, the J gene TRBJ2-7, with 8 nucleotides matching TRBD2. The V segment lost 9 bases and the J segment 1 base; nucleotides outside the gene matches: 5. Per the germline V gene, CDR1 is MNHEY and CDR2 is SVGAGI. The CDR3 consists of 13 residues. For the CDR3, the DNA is TGTGCCAGTACTCTAGCGGGTTCCTACGAGCAGTACTTC. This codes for CASTLAGSYEQYF.

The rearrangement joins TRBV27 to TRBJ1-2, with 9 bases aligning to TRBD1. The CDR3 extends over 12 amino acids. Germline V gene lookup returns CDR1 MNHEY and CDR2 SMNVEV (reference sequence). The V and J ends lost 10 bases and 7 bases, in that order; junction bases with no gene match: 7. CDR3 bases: TGTGCCACTGGGGACAGGGACGGTGGCTACACCTTC. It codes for CATGDRDGGYTF.

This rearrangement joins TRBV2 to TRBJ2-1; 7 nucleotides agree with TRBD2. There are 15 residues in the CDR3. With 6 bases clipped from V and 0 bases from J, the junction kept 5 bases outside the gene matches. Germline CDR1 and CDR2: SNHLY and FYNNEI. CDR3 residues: CASREGLPSYNEQFF. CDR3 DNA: TGTGCCAGCAGGGAGGGACTACCCTCCTACAATGAGCAGTTCTTC.

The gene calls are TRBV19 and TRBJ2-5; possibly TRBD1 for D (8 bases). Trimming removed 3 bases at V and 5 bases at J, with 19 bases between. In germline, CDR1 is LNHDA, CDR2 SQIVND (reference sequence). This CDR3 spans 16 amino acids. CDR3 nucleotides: TGTGCCAGTAGTATCGGCGGACAGGGAGGGGGGGAGACCCAGTACTTC. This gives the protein CASSIGGQGGGETQYF.

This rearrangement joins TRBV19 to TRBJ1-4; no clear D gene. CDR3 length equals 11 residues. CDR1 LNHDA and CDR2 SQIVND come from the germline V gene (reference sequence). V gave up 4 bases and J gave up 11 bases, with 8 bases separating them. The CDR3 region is CASSNGAKLFF. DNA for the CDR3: TGTGCCAGTAGTAACGGAGCCAAACTGTTTTTT.

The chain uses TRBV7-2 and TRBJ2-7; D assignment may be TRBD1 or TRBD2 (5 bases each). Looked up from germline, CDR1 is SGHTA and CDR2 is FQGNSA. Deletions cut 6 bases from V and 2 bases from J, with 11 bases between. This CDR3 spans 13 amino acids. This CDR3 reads CASSLRGTYEQYF. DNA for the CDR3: TGTGCCAGCAGTTTGAGGGGAACCTACGAGCAGTACTTC.

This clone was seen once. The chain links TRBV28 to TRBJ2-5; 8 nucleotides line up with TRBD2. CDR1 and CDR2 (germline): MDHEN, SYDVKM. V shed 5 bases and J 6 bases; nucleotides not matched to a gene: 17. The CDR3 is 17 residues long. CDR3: CASSPMSVSGSMQTQYF. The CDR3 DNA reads TGTGCCAGCAGTCCTATGTCGGTAAGCGGGAGTATGCAGACCCAGTACTTC.

This CDR3 is CASSLSTGTYNSPLHF. The CDR3 bases are TGTGCCAGCAGCCTATCGACAGGGACCTATAATTCACCCCTCCACTTT. V usage is TRBV6-6 and J usage is TRBJ1-6, with 7 bases matching TRBD1. Germline lookup yields CDR1 MNHNY and CDR2 SVGAGI (reference sequence). The junction had 7 bases not matched to a gene; V was cut back by 6 bases and J by 2 bases. This CDR3 is 16 amino acids long.

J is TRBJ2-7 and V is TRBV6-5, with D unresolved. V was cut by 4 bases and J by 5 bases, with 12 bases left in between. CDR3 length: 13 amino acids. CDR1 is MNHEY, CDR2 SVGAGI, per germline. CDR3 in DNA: TGTGCCAGCAGTTCCACAGCTCAGGACGAGCAGTACTTC. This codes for CASSSTAQDEQYF.